This TCR beta chain comes out of a study of OX40 agonist ivuxolimab in advanced cancers. Study summary: Dose-escalation patients had hepatocellular carcinoma, melanoma, renal cell or head and neck cancer. Enrollees could have had prior anti-PD-1, anti-PD-L1 or anti-CTLA-4 therapy, which under 50% had received.

Per the germline V gene, CDR1 is LNHDA and CDR2 is SQIVND (reference sequence). The CDR3 runs 15 residues. Trimming stripped 5 bases from V and 2 bases from J, with 13 bases between. This table comes from immunoSEQ multiplex PCR, and its TCRdb copy is limited to in-frame clones, with some not included. The sample holds around 100,000 clones, less than 90% seen once. It was autoimmune disease history or systemic immunosuppression that excluded patients. With baseline, cycle 4 day 1, and cycle 7 day 1 as timepoints, blood was sampled. This sequence was found in an adult with an advanced solid tumor such as melanoma, head and neck, liver or kidney cancer. Material: CD4+ or CD8+ T cells sorted from blood, obtained in a trial of the OX40 agonist ivuxolimab. The chain combines TRBV19 with TRBJ1-5; a weak D match, TRBD1 (5 bases). The CDR3 DNA follows: TGTGCCAGTAGTGCCCAGGGCAGGGGCAATCAGCCCCAGCATTTT. Encoded protein: CASSAQGRGNQPQHF.